The following is a TCR beta chain sequence with its context. The antigen it recognizes is unknown. Per-base quality was not reported, and no clone a single base away is much larger than it. Reading from cysteine to phenylalanine, the CDR3 counts 17 amino acids. CDR3 DNA only is kept here, 51 bases in frame from base 1. Sequences SEHNR (CDR1) and FQNEAQ (CDR2) are obtained from the germline V gene (reference sequence). Clipping removes 4 bases from V and 7 bases from J, with 13 as the unmatched junction base count. The method behind the library was the immunoSEQ multiplex PCR assay. As stored in TCRdb, this immuneACCESS dataset retains in-frame rearrangements with V and J assigned. A fraction of the clones does not appear; measured against another copy, unresolved V genes explain less than half of the discrepancy, and the remainder lacks a known reason. The sample yields 95,000 to 100,000 clones; around 89% were counted once. The ten largest clones take up 7.8% of the sample.

This record comes from a study of control samples from healthy donors and cancer patients (dated by TCRdb to about 2020). The V gene is TRBV7-9 and the J gene is TRBJ2-2; 9 bases in the junction line up with TRBD1. Sequenced input: blood. The source is a man aged 25-45 years in good health. The CDR3 protein is CASSSPNRGRPHGELFF. The bases read TGTGCCAGCAGCTCCCCTAACAGGGGGCGGCCTCACGGGGAGCTGTTTTTT.